The TCR beta chain described here comes from a study of blood T cell repertoires in COVID-19. Study-wide background: The origin of the acute and convalescent COVID-19 samples was the United States, Italy and Spain. T cells, B-cell-depleted T cells, or PBMCs provided the cDNA or gDNA that served as material.

This CDR3 comprises 13 residues. Trimming removed 1 base from V and 4 bases from J, with 5 bases in between. Germline V gene sequence: CDR1 LGHNA, CDR2 YNFKEQ. The data were produced by immunoSEQ multiplex PCR, yet TCRdb's version contains in-frame clones alone and is incomplete. The sample has approximately 270,000 clones, roughly 88% seen once; the top ten hold approximately 9.9%. The sequence derives from a woman aged 70 to 79 with acute or convalescent COVID-19. The chain recombines TRBV4-2 with TRBJ1-5; D call uncertain. Sample: peripheral blood. The CDR3 reads CASSQVRNQPQHF. DNA for the CDR3: TGTGCCAGCAGCCAAGTCAGAAATCAGCCCCAGCATTTT.